This is a list of T cell receptor beta chains from one sample in a study of blood T cell repertoires in COVID-19. Sequencing was performed with immunoSEQ multiplex PCR; in TCRdb, only in-frame clones are kept and a portion is missing. Of around 100,000 clones listed, around 84% are singletons. The specimen sequenced was peripheral blood. The receptors originated from a human donor in a cohort sampled during active COVID-19. Both conserved end residues are part of each CDR3. A D gene is named only where the DNA matches it firmly. Clone sizes are given selectively: once, few, many, or a class where the clone is expanded.

V	D	J	length	size	CDR3	DNA
TRBV19	TRBD1	TRBJ2-7	14	NA	CASSTRDRTYEQYF	TGTGCCAGTAGTACTCGGGACAGAACCTACGAGCAGTACTTC
TRBV5-1	NA	TRBJ2-3	14	NA	CASSLGWGADTQYF	TGCGCCAGCAGCTTGGGTTGGGGGGCAGATACGCAGTATTTT
TRBV6-5	NA	TRBJ2-7	11	NA	CASRRSYEQYF	TGTGCCAGCAGGAGGTCCTACGAGCAGTACTTC
TRBV19	NA	TRBJ1-5	16	once	CASRTSGEPSNQPQHF	TGTGCCAGTAGGACCTCCGGGGAGCCTAGCAATCAGCCCCAGCATTTT
TRBV5-1	NA	TRBJ2-5	12	NA	CASRKGGETQYF	TGCGCCAGCAGGAAGGGGGGGGAGACCCAGTACTTC
TRBV15	TRBD1	TRBJ1-5	14	once	CATSRGQGHQPQHF	TGTGCCACCAGCAGGGGACAGGGCCATCAGCCCCAGCATTTT
TRBV7-9	TRBD1	TRBJ1-2	14	NA	CASSFGSHRGYYTF	TGTGCCAGCAGCTTCGGGTCGCACAGGGGATACTACACCTTC
TRBV7-2	NA	TRBJ1-1	12	NA	CASSSDLGGAFF	TGTGCCAGCAGCTCCGATTTGGGGGGGGCTTTCTTT
TRBV3-1/TRBV3-2	TRBD2	TRBJ2-1	16	NA	CASSHQTSGGNNEQFF	TGTGCCAGCAGCCATCAAACTAGCGGGGGCAACAATGAGCAGTTCTTC
TRBV5-1	TRBD1	TRBJ2-1	15	NA	CASRDRGQPTDEQFF	TGCGCCAGCAGGGACAGGGGTCAACCGACCGATGAGCAGTTCTTC
TRBV12-5	NA	TRBJ2-7	14	few	CASGLTGNSYEQYF	TGTGCTAGTGGTTTGACAGGGAACTCCTACGAGCAGTACTTC
TRBV4-1	NA	TRBJ2-1	18	NA	CASSHRDGGGGRRNEQFF	TGCGCCAGCAGCCACCGAGACGGAGGCGGGGGCCGACGGAATGAGCAGTTCTTC
TRBV30	TRBD1	TRBJ2-2	13	NA	CAWRGQGPGELFF	TGTGCCTGGAGGGGACAGGGCCCCGGGGAGCTGTTTTTT
TRBV7-9	NA	TRBJ1-5	14	NA	CASTSDSSNQPQHF	TGTGCCAGCACCTCAGACAGTAGCAATCAGCCCCAGCATTTT
TRBV2	TRBD1	TRBJ1-4	17	NA	CASELRWDSATNEKLFF	TGTGCCAGCGAATTGAGATGGGACAGCGCAACTAATGAAAAACTGTTTTTT
TRBV18	NA	TRBJ1-1	16	NA	CASSQVGQGPNTEAFF	TGTGCCAGCTCACAGGTTGGGCAGGGGCCGAACACTGAAGCTTTCTTT
TRBV10-3	TRBD1	TRBJ2-7	13	once	CAIKAGGGDEQYF	TGTGCCATCAAGGCAGGGGGCGGCGACGAGCAGTACTTC
TRBV18	TRBD1	TRBJ1-1	16	NA	CASSPPKRTGIGEAFF	TGTGCCAGCTCACCTCCCAAGAGGACAGGGATCGGGGAAGCTTTCTTT
TRBV7-2	NA	TRBJ1-5	16	NA	CASSPWTAHSNQPQHF	TGTGCCAGCAGCCCCTGGACAGCTCATAGCAATCAGCCCCAGCATTTT
TRBV2	TRBD1	TRBJ1-5	13	NA	CASGDRGGQPQHF	TGTGCCAGCGGGGACAGGGGGGGACAGCCCCAGCATTTT
TRBV9	TRBD2	TRBJ2-3	15	NA	CASSVAGGQADTQYF	TGTGCCAGCAGCGTTGCGGGGGGGCAGGCAGATACGCAGTATTTT
TRBV28	TRBD1	TRBJ1-2	16	NA	CASSSEGTGGNYGYTF	TGTGCCAGCAGTTCCGAAGGGACAGGGGGGAACTATGGCTACACCTTC
TRBV19	NA	TRBJ2-6	17	NA	CASSIPGLPSGANVLTF	TGTGCCAGTAGTATACCCGGACTACCCTCTGGGGCCAACGTCCTGACTTTC
TRBV12-3/TRBV12-4	NA	TRBJ2-3	11	NA	CASSQTDTQYF	TGTGCCAGCAGTCAGACAGATACGCAGTATTTT